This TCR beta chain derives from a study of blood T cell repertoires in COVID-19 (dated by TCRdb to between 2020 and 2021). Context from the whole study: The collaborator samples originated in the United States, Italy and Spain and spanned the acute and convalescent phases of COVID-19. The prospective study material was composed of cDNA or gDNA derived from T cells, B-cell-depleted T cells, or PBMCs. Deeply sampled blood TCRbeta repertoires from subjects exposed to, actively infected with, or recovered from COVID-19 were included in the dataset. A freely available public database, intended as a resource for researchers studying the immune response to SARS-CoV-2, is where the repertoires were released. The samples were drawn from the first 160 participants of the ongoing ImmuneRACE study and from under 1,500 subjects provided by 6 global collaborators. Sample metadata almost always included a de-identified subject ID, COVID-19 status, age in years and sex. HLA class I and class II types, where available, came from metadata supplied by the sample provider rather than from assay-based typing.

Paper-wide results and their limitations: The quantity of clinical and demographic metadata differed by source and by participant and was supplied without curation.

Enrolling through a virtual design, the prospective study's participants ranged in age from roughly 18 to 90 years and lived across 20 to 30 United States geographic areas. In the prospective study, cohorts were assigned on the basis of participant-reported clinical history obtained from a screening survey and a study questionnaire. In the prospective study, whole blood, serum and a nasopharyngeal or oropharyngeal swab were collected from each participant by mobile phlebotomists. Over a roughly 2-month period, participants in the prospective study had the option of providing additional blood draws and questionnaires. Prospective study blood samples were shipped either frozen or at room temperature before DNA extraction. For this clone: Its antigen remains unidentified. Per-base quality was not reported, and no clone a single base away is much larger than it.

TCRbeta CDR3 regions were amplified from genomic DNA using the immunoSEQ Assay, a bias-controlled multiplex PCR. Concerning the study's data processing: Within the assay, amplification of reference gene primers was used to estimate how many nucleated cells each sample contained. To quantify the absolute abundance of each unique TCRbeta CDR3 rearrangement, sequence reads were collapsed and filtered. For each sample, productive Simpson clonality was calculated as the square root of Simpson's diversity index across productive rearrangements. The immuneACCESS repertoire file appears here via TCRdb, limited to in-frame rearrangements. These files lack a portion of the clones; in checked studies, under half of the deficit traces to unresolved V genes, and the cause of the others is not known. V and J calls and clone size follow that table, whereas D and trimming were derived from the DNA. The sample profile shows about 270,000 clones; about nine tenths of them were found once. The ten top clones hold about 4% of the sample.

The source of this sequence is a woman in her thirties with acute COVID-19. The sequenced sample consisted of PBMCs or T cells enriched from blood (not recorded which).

CDR3 reads: CASSLTSNEQFF. The DNA sequence follows: TGCGCCAGCAGCTTGACTAGCAATGAGCAGTTCTTC. The receptor chain draws on TRBV5-1 and TRBJ2-1; matching of 5 bases hints at TRBD2 as the D gene. The trim is 1 base for V and 6 bases for J, with a gap of 5 bases between the germline ends. The CDR3 holds 12 amino acids from the cysteine to the phenylalanine. Only the CDR3 region is kept as DNA, spanning 36 bases read in frame from base 1. Per the germline V gene, SGHRS is the CDR1 and YFSETQ is the CDR2. The variable domain in full, with residues beyond the CDR3 obtained from the reference TRBV5-1 and TRBJ2-1 genes, is KAGVTQTPRYLIKTRGQQVTLSCSPISGHRSVSWYQQTPGQGLQFLFEYFSETQRNKGNFPGRFSGRQFSNSRSEMNVSTLELGDSALYLCASSLTSNEQFFGPGTRLTVL.